The 10 T cell receptor beta chains in this list originate from one sample, sequenced in a study of T cell repertoires in aging, cancer and after chemotherapy. The template was genomic DNA from peripheral blood, not RNA. TRB rearrangements spanning V, D and J were amplified using mixed TRB-A/B primers. MiXCR was run by TCRdb on the multiplex PCR reads, yielding one entry per CDR3 protein. The repertoire consists of about 2,300 distinct CDR3 sequences, with 59% occurring once and the leading ten covering about two thirds. Sequencing was performed on blood. All receptors come from a human donor with a blood cancer.

This clonotype has a handful of counts. The chain links TRBV6-5 to TRBJ1-6, with 9 bases that match TRBD1. This CDR3 region has 14 residues. Unmatched junction bases numbered 3, after V lost 7 bases and J lost 5 bases. Germline V gives CDR1 MNHEY, CDR2 SVGAGI. CDR3 region: CASTRDRDNSPLHF. The CDR3 region has the DNA TGTGCCAGCACTCGGGACAGGGATAATTCACCCCTCCACTTT.

V is TRBV5-6 and J is TRBJ2-3, with 12 bases lining up with TRBD1. J was trimmed by 7 bases and V by 4 bases; bases with no gene match: 7. The CDR3 sequence is 15 residues long. The germline CDR1 and CDR2 sequences are SGHDT and YYEEEE. CDR3 sequence (DNA): TGTGCCAGCAGCGGAGGGACAGGGGGCGTATATACGCAGTATTTT. Amino acid sequence: CASSGGTGGVYTQYF.

V gene TRBV7-2 combines with J gene TRBJ1-4, with a tentative D call TRBD1 (6 bases). The V end lost 5 bases, the J end lost 12 bases, and 13 bases lay between the germline ends. Germline values: CDR1 SGHTA, CDR2 FQGNSA. This CDR3 contains 12 residues. The CDR3 coding sequence is TGTGCCAGCAGCACCGGGGGGGCGGAACTGTTTTTT. Translating it yields CASSTGGAELFF.

This sequence joins TRBV30 and TRBJ2-7; D not certain. CDR3 length: 12 residues. V was clipped by 3 bases and J by 2 bases, with 8 bases between them. The germline V gene encodes CDR1 GTSNPN and CDR2 SVGIG (reference sequence). In nucleotides, the CDR3 is TGTGCCTGGAGCCGGGCAGCCTACGAGCAGTACTTC. Its protein is CAWSRAAYEQYF.

The chain carries TRBV12-3 or TRBV12-4 and TRBJ2-3, with D hard to call. CDR3 length equals 12 residues. Trimming stripped 4 bases from V and 4 bases from J, with 6 bases between. The CDR3 protein is CASSSASDTQYF. Written as DNA, the CDR3 is TGTGCCAGCAGTTCCGCATCAGATACGCAGTATTTT.

The rearrangement joins TRBV27 to TRBJ2-1; a weak D match, TRBD1 (5 bases). CDR3 length equals 12 residues. V was pared by 7 bases and J by 4 bases, with 8 bases between. The germline gives CDR1 MNHEY, CDR2 SMNVEV (reference sequence). This CDR3 is CASTTGYNEQFF. Here the CDR3 DNA reads TGTGCCAGCACCACAGGATACAATGAGCAGTTCTTC.

The J gene is TRBJ2-1, the V gene TRBV6-5; 7 nucleotides align to TRBD1. After removal of 6 bases from V and 9 bases from J, the junction contained 8 bases not matched to a gene. Germline-derived CDR1 and CDR2 are MNHEY and SVGAGI. The CDR3 covers 13 residues. The CDR3 sequence is CASRMTGMGEQFF. CDR3 nucleotide sequence: TGTGCCAGCAGGATGACAGGGATGGGTGAGCAGTTCTTC.

This clonotype was recorded a few times. The V call is TRBV30, the J call TRBJ1-2; a weak D match, TRBD1 (5 bases). This CDR3 region has 11 residues. Germline V lookup: CDR1 GTSNPN, CDR2 SVGIG (reference sequence). The germline V and J ends were trimmed by 3 bases and 7 bases, with 9 bases remaining between them. The CDR3 coding sequence is TGTGCCTGGAGCCCCAGGGTTGGCTACACCTTC. As protein: CAWSPRVGYTF. The whole variable domain, filled in from reference TRBV30 and TRBJ1-2, reads SQTIHQWPATLVQPVGSPLSLECTVEGTSNPNLYWYRQAAGRGLQLLFYSVGIGQISSEVPQNLSASRPQDRQFILSSKKLLLSDSGFYLCAWSPRVGYTFGSGTRLTVV.

In its sample, this clonotype was seen a few times. J is TRBJ1-6 and V is TRBV30; D may be TRBD1 (5 bases). Trimming removed 3 bases at V and 6 bases at J, with 9 bases between. The CDR3 runs to 13 residues. Germline loops: CDR1 GTSNPN, CDR2 SVGIG (reference sequence). The CDR3 protein is CAWRLGVNSPLHF. CDR3 nucleotide sequence: TGTGCCTGGAGGTTAGGGGTTAATTCACCCCTCCACTTT.

This chain connects TRBV12-3 or TRBV12-4 to TRBJ2-1; D is ambiguous. V was shortened by 3 bases and J by 8 bases, with 5 bases between the two germline ends. CDR3 length: 11 residues. This chain's CDR3 is CASSFLDEQFF. Written as DNA, the CDR3 is TGTGCCAGCAGTTTTTTGGATGAGCAGTTCTTC.